This T cell receptor (beta chain) was obtained from a study of PD-L1 blockade in urothelial cancer. Overall study context: Samples came from 3 weeks, at the second dose, and 6 weeks into treatment.

The CDR3 covers 14 residues. V was shortened by 0 bases and J by 1 base, with 7 bases between the two germline ends. Germline CDR1 and CDR2: SGHNT and YYREEE (reference sequence). Profiled with immunoSEQ multiplex PCR; TCRdb holds only in-frame clones, not every one. Found here are around 50,000 clones, roughly 84% of them singletons; the top ten hold 1% to 1.5%. The time point was: pretreatment peripheral blood. The sequencing here drew on PBMCs, taken around atezolizumab (anti-PD-L1) treatment. The sequence derives from a man aged 50 to 60 with urothelial cancer. This chain uses TRBV5-4 with TRBJ2-5, with TRBD2 as a possible D gene (5 bases). The CDR3 region has the DNA TGTGCCAGCAGCTTGGCGGGGATCCAAGAGACCCAGTACTTC. It specifies CASSLAGIQETQYF.